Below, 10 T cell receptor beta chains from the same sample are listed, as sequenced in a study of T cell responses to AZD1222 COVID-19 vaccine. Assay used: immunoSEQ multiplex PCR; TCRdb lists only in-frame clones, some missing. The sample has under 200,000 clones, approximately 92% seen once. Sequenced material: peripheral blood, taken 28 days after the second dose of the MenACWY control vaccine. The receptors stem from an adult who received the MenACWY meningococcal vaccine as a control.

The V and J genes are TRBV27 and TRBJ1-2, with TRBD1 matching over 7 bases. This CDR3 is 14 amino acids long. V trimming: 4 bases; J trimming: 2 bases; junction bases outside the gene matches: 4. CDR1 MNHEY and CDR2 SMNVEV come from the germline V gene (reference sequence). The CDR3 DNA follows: TGTGCCAGCAGTTCGTCGACAGGGAACTATGGCTACACCTTC. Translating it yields CASSSSTGNYGYTF.

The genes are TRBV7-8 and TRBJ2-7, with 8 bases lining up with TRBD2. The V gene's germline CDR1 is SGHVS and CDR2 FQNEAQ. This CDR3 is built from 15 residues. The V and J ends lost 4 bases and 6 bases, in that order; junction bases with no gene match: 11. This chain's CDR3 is CASSSTGLAGSEQYF. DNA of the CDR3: TGTGCCAGCAGCTCTACCGGACTAGCAGGGAGCGAGCAGTACTTC. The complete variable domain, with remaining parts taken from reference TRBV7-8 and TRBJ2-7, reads GAGVSQSPRYKVAKRGQDVALRCDPISGHVSLFWYQQALGQGPEFLTYFQNEAQLDKSGLPSDRFFAERPEGSVSTLKIQRTQQEDSAVYLCASSSTGLAGSEQYFGPGTRLTVT.

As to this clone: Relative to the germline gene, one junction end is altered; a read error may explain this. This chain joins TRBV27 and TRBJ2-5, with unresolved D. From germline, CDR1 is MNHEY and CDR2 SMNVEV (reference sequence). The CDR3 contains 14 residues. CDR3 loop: CASSFLLDQETQYF. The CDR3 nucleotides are TGTGCCAGCAGTTTCTTGTTAGACCAGGAGACCCAGTACTTC.

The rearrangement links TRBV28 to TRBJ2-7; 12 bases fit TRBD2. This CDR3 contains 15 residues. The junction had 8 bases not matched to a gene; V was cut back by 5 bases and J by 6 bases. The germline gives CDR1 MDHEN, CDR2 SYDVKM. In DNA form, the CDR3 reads TGTGCCAGCAGTCCTAGCGGGAGGGCCCTCGGCGAGCAGTACTTC. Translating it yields CASSPSGRALGEQYF.

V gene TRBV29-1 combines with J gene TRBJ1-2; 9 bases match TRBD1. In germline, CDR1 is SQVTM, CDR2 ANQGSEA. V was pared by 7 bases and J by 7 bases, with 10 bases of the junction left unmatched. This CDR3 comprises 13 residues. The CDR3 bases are TGCAGCGGGACGGGACAGGGTGAATTTGGCTACACCTTC. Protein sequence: CSGTGQGEFGYTF.

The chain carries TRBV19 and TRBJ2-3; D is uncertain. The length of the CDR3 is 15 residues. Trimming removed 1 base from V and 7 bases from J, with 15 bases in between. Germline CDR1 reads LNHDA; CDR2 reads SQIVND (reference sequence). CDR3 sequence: CASSIAFSQRNTQYF. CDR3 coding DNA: TGTGCCAGTAGTATAGCGTTCTCCCAGAGGAATACGCAGTATTTT.

The CDR3 protein is CASSLSRTGELFF. The CDR3 DNA reads as TGTGCCAGCAGTTTAAGTAGGACCGGGGAGCTGTTTTTT. The chain uses TRBV27 and TRBJ2-2, with D unclear. Trimming shortened V by 2 bases and J by 5 bases, and 6 bases separated the two germline ends. The germline V gene encodes CDR1 MNHEY and CDR2 SMNVEV (reference sequence). This CDR3 spans 13 amino acids.

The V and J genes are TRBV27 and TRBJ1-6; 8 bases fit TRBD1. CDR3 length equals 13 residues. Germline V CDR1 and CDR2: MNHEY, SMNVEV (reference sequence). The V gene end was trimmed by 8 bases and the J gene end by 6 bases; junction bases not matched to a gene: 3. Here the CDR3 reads CASQGQGNSPLHF. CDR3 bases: TGTGCCAGCCAAGGACAGGGTAATTCACCCCTCCACTTT.

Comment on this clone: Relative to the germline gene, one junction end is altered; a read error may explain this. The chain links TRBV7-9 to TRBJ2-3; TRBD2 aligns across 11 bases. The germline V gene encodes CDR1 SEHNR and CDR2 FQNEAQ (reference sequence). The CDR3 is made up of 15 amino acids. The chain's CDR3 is CAGRKTSGTRDTQYF. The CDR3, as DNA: TGTGCCGGCAGGAAGACTAGCGGGACGAGGGATACGCAGTATTTT.

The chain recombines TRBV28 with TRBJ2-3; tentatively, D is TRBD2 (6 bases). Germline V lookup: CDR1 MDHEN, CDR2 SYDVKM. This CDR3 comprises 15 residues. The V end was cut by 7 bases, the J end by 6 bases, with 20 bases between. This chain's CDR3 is CASTGSKSPGDTQYF. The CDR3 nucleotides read TGTGCCAGCACCGGGAGCAAGAGCCCTGGGGATACGCAGTATTTT.